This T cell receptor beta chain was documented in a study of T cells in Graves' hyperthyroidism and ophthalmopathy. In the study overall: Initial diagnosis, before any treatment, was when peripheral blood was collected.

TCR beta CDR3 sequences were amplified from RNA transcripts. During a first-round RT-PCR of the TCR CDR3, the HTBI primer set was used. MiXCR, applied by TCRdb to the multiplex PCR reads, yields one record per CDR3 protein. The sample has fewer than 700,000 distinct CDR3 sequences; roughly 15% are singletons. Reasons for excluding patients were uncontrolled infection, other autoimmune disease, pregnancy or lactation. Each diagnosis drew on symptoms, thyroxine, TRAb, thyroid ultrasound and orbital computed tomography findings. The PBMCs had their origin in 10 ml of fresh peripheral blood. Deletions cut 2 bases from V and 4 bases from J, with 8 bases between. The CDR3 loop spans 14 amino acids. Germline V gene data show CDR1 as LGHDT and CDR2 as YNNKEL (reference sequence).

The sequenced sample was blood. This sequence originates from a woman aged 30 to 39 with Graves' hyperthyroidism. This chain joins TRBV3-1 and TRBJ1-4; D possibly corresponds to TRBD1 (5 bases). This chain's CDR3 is CASSQRQSNEKLFF. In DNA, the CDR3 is TGTGCCAGCAGCCAACGACAGAGTAATGAAAAACTGTTTTTT.